This T cell receptor (beta chain) derives from a study of CD8+CD57+ T cells in acquired aplastic anemia. Overall study: CD4+ and CD8+ cells, once sorted, gave DNA averaging roughly 3 ug. In CD4+ cells, healthy donors produced an average of about 10.8 million reads. General study points: In CD8+ cells, Simpson's diversity showed no significant difference between patients and controls. Overlap between patients and controls comprised 25 to 30 CD8+ CDR3 sequences.

This clonotype has at least ten counts. Its antigen is unknown. Genomic DNA provided the template from which TCR beta VDJ and CDR3 profiles were obtained. A single record per CDR3 protein comes from TCRdb applying MiXCR to the reads. The table lists approximately 160,000 distinct CDR3 sequences, roughly 45% of them singletons. J lost 1 base, V lost 4 bases, and 8 bases had no gene match. The length of the CDR3 is 17 residues. Per germline, CDR1 MGHDK and CDR2 SYGVNS. This chain uses TRBV25-1 with TRBJ2-1; 9 nucleotides align to TRBD1. The sequence came from a human donor in good health. The sequencing sample was made of sorted CD4+, CD8+, or CD8+CD57+ T cells (not recorded which) from PBMCs. The CDR3 DNA reads TGTGCCAGCAGTGCGAGACCGGGACAGGGTTCCTACAATGAGCAGTTCTTC. The encoded protein is CASSARPGQGSYNEQFF.